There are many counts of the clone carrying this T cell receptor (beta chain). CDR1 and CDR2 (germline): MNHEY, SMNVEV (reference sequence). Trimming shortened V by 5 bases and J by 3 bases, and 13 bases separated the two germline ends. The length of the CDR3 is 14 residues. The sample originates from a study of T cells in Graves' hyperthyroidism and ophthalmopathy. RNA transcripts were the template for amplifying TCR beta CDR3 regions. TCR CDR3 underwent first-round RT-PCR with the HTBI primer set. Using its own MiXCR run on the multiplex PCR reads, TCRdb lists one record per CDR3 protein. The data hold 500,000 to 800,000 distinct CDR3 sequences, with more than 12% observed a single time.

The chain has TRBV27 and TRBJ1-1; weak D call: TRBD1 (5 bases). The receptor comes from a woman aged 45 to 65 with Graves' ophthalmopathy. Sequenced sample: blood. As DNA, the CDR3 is TGTGCCAGCAGTCCCCGGGACCAATACACTGAAGCTTTCTTT. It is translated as CASSPRDQYTEAFF.